This section outlines one TCR beta chain sequence together with its context. Its antigen is not identified. This sample was taken from a study of shared clonotypes between healthy human individuals. Across the study: The donor pool was made up of a couple of women and a few men aged 18 to 49. Overall study findings and caveats: Donors were few, which limited the genetic and exposure-history diversity represented. Relative to memory subsets, naive subsets generally showed larger estimated richness.

Profiled with immunoSEQ multiplex PCR; TCRdb holds only in-frame clones, not every one. The top ten hold 1.5% to 2% of the sample, which has about 2.2 million clones, roughly 95% seen once. Terminally differentiated effector memory CD45RA+ cells were left out of the naive CD8 fraction, which was CD45RO-negative and positively selected for CCR7. Unmatched junction bases numbered 8, after V lost 0 bases and J lost 3 bases. CDR3 length equals 17 residues. CDR1 and CDR2 (germline): SGHRS, YFSETQ. Sequenced material: naive CD8+ T cells from PBMCs. The TCR was taken from a man between 18 and 29 years old in good health. Some clones in this sample may be carry-over from other donors' samples. V gene TRBV5-1 combines with J gene TRBJ2-7, with 11 bases fitting TRBD2. CDR3 protein: CASSLGQLAGVIYEQYF. CDR3 sequence (DNA): TGCGCCAGCAGCTTGGGGCAACTAGCGGGAGTTATCTACGAGCAGTACTTC.